The subject of this entry is one T cell receptor (beta chain). At one end the junction does not follow the germline gene, possibly because of a read error. These data originate in a study of T cells in Graves' hyperthyroidism and ophthalmopathy. About the study: At the time of initial diagnosis and before any treatment, peripheral blood was collected.

Together with thyroid ultrasound, orbital computed tomography, serum thyroxine and TRAb, clinical symptoms were used for diagnoses. Germline V CDR1 and CDR2: SEHNR, FQNEAQ (reference sequence). The CDR3 loop spans 17 amino acids. Amplification yielded TCR beta CDR3 regions, with RNA transcripts as the source. The primer set for the first-round RT-PCR of the TCR CDR3 was HTBI. TCRdb re-called the multiplex PCR reads through MiXCR, storing one row per CDR3 protein. Counted here are about 640,000 distinct CDR3 sequences, under 25% occurring once; the ten biggest clones make up around a third. The receptor was isolated from a man aged 25 to 45 with Graves' ophthalmopathy. Sequenced: blood. This sequence joins TRBV7-9 and TRBJ2-5; TRBD2 matches at 10 bases. This CDR3 is CASSLVPSGRGKEAQYF. Here the CDR3 DNA reads TGTGCCAGCAGCTTAGTTCCCAGCGGGAGGGGGAAAGAGGCCCAGTACTTC.